This T cell receptor beta chain was captured in a study of cytomegalovirus exposure and HLA in healthy donors (dated 2017 in TCRdb). As for the study more broadly: According to a later analysis, one platform produced both the roughly 130 validation repertoires and the 720 or so repertoires of the first cohort. The study was designed to test whether signatures of past pathogen exposure could be identified by cataloging public T cell receptors. A separate validation cohort of some 130 different subjects was used in addition to the roughly 720-subject first cohort. High-throughput TCR immunosequencing, statistical association of individual TCRs with disease status, and machine learning were combined to predict cytomegalovirus infection status.

Donors formed part of the validation cohort, which comprised about 130 subjects and was distinct from the first cohort of under 800 subjects. With respect to this clone: Its recognized antigen is unknown. The sample holds no much larger clone one base away, and base qualities are not on file.

The study at large found these results: Across donors, most TCR sequences were observed very rarely, whereas some public TCRs were present in many individuals. In a later analysis, TCRs clustered in the first cohort were found to also tend to co-occur in the 100 to 150 validation repertoires, with 94% of cluster scores above 0. Cytomegalovirus status was reported to be diagnosed by the classifier with high specificity and sensitivity in both the original and validation cohorts. It was suggested by the authors that the approach could potentially be generalized to other disease states and immunological phenotypes. A later analysis lacked HLA typing for the validation cohort, so it scored co-occurrence in that cohort across all 120 or so repertoires. The study gave a list of more than 150 TCR beta chains associated with cytomegalovirus. In vitro tests confirmed that a few of the cytomegalovirus-associated TCR beta chains recognize cytomegalovirus antigens.

The CDR3 numbers 14 residues from cysteine through phenylalanine. This entry keeps only the CDR3 DNA: 42 bases, framed from base 1. Relative to germline, V is 2 bases shorter and J is 5 bases shorter, with 12 bases between their ends. CDR1 is given as SGHAT and CDR2 as FQDESV, both from the germline V gene (reference sequence). Library method: the immunoSEQ multiplex PCR assay. As for how the authors treated the data: A statistical classification framework was built to diagnose cytomegalovirus status from the catalog of TCR beta chain sequences. The table was pulled from immuneACCESS by TCRdb, which kept in-frame rearrangements only. Such tables lose some clones; where checked, under half of the loss comes from unresolved V genes, and the rest has no known cause. The DNA was the basis for D and trimming; V, J and clone size are from that table. The sample has about 220,000 clones on record, about 93% of them singletons. In total, the top ten clones hold about 0.95% of the sample.

Rearrangement joined TRBV11-1 to TRBJ1-1; D gene: possibly TRBD1, on 6 matching bases. The receptor's source is a woman younger than 30 in good health and CMV-seronegative. Sequenced sample: PBMCs. Read as DNA, the sequence is TGTGCCAGCAGCTTACTTTCCAGGGGAACTGAAGCTTTCTTT. The resulting protein is CASSLLSRGTEAFF.